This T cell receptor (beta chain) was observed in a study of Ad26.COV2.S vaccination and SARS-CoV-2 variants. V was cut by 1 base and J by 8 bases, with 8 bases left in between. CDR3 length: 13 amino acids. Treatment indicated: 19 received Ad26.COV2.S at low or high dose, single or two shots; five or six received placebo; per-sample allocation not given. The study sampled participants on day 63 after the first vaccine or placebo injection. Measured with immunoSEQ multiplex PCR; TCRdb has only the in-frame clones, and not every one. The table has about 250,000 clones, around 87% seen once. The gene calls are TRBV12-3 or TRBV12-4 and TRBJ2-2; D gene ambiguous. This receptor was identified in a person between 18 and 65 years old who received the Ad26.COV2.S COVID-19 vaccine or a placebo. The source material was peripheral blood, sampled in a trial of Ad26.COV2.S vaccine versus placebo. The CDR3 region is CASSLGVFGELFF. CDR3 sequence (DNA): TGTGCCAGCAGTTTAGGAGTGTTTGGGGAGCTGTTTTTT.